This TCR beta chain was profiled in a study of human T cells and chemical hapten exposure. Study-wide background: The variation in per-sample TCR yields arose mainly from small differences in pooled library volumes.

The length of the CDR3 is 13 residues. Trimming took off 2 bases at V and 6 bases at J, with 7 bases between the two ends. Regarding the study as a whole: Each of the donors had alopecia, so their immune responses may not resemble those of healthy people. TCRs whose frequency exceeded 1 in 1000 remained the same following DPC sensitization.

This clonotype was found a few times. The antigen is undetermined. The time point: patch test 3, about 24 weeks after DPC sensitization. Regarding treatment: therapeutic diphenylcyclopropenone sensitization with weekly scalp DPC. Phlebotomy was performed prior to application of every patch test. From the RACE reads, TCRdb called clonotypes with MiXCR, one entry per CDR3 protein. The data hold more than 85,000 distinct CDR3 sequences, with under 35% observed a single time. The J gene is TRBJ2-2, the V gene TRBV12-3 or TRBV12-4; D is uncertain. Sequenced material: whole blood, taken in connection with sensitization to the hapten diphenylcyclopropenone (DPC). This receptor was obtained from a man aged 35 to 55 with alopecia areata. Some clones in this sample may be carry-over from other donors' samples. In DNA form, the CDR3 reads TGTGCCAGCAGTTTACTAAACGCCGGGGAGCTGTTTTTT. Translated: CASSLLNAGELFF.